This record concerns one TCR beta chain sequence. What it binds is not known. After the first PCR, alpha and beta chain libraries were processed separately. This entry belongs to a study of naive and memory T cell subsets. Findings of the study overall: Gini index rose across naive, CM, EM and EMRA in CD4 and CD8. No ground truth validated the naive and memory repertoire findings.

The J segment lost 7 bases and the V segment lost 0 bases, leaving 10 bases of the junction unmatched. The germline CDR1 and CDR2 sequences are LNHNV and YYDKDF (reference sequence). The CDR3 covers 16 residues. An equimolar mix of two oligonucleotides served as the beta constant-region primer for TRBC1 and TRBC2. A 12-nucleotide UMI and the SP2 primer were added to the cDNA 3' end by oligonucleotide ligation. TCRdb re-called the UMI-ligation and nested PCR reads with MiXCR, one entry per CDR3 protein. The sample has about 85,000 distinct CDR3 sequences; about an eighth are singletons. This chain uses TRBV15 with TRBJ1-2; 8 nucleotides line up with TRBD1. Sequencing was carried out using central memory CD4+ T cells from blood. This receptor was obtained from a human donor in good health. The CDR3 DNA reads as TGTGCCACCAGCAGAGACCTGGACAGGGCTTCGGGTGGCTACACCTTC. Its protein product is CATSRDLDRASGGYTF.